These 29 T cell receptor beta chains came from one sample sequenced in a study of T-cell memory formation after mild COVID-19. TCRdb processed the 5' RACE reads anew with MiXCR; each CDR3 protein has one entry. The table lists hundreds of thousands of distinct CDR3 sequences, about 15% of them singletons. Sequences were obtained from PBMCs or a T cell subset sorted from them (not recorded which). Receptors were obtained from a man between 18 and 35 years old who had mild COVID-19 (a few samples of this study predate the infection). Cell type and time point are not known.

V is TRBV7-9 and J is TRBJ2-2, with a possible D match to TRBD1 (6 bases). The CDR3 contains 13 residues. V lost 5 bases, J lost 4 bases, and 8 bases lay in between. Germline loops: CDR1 SEHNR, CDR2 FQNEAQ (reference sequence). The CDR3 here is CASSKDSTGELFF. For the CDR3, the DNA is TGTGCCAGCAGCAAGGACAGCACCGGGGAGCTGTTTTTT.

This clonotype came up a few times. The rearrangement uses TRBV6-5 and TRBJ2-7, with 9 bases fitting TRBD2. The V gene's germline CDR1 is MNHEY and CDR2 SVGAGI. The CDR3 has 15 residues. V was pared by 0 bases and J by 6 bases, with 6 bases of the junction left unmatched. Written as DNA, the CDR3 is TGTGCCAGCAGTTACTCTGGCGGGGGGGCGGGCGAGCAGTACTTC. It translates to CASSYSGGGAGEQYF.

This chain links TRBV5-1 with TRBJ1-2; 9 bases map to TRBD1. J lost 8 bases, V lost 4 bases, and 12 bases had no gene match. Germline values: CDR1 SGHRS, CDR2 YFSETQ. The CDR3 runs to 15 residues. The DNA for the CDR3 is TGCGCCAGCAGCGGGACCTGGGACAGGGTATCCGGCTACACCTTC. This encodes CASSGTWDRVSGYTF.

A few counts support this clonotype. The chain combines TRBV24-1 with TRBJ2-1; D not certain. V was pared by 7 bases and J by 4 bases, with 19 bases between. The CDR3 is 16 amino acids. Germline V gives CDR1 KGHDR, CDR2 SFDVKD. The CDR3, as DNA: TGTGCCACCAGGGAAATTTTCGGGTTTTCGTACAATGAGCAGTTCTTC. Translating it yields CATREIFGFSYNEQFF.

V gene TRBV20-1 combines with J gene TRBJ2-7; 7 nucleotides align to TRBD1. The CDR3 length is 12 residues. V was pared by 1 base and J by 6 bases, with 3 bases of the junction left unmatched. The germline V gene encodes CDR1 DFQATT and CDR2 SNEGSKA (reference sequence). For the CDR3, the DNA is TGCAGTGCTAGAGTACAGGGGCCCGAGCAGTACGTC. Translated: CSARVQGPEQYV.

The rearrangement uses TRBV4-1 and TRBJ2-2, with 9 bases that match TRBD1. Germline V gene lookup returns CDR1 MGHRA and CDR2 YSYEKL. The CDR3 spans 16 residues. The V gene end was trimmed by 7 bases and the J gene end by 3 bases; junction bases not matched to a gene: 9. CDR3 DNA: TGCGCCAGCACCAACACCCGGGACAGGGACACCGGGGAGCTGTTTTTT. Translated: CASTNTRDRDTGELFF.

This clonotype was seen more than once but under ten times. V gene TRBV5-4 combines with J gene TRBJ2-7, with D possibly called TRBD1 or TRBD2 (5 bases each). The germline V gene has CDR1 SGHNT and CDR2 YYREEE (reference sequence). Trimming removed 4 bases from V and 3 bases from J, with 14 bases in between. This CDR3 is 14 amino acids long. CDR3 amino acids: CASSTPGTNYEQYF. CDR3 DNA: TGTGCCAGCAGCACGCCCGGGACCAACTACGAGCAGTACTTC.

This clonotype came up a few times. V gene TRBV7-2 combines with J gene TRBJ2-2; D not resolved. The CDR3 consists of 18 residues. V was trimmed by 1 base and J by 1 base, leaving 16 bases between them. The germline V gene encodes CDR1 SGHTA and CDR2 FQGNSA. In DNA form, the CDR3 reads TGTGCCAGCAGCTTAGAATTTATGGCAGGTTTGAACACCGGGGAGCTGTTTTTT. It translates to CASSLEFMAGLNTGELFF.

This clonotype came up a few times. The chain has TRBV14 and TRBJ2-2; D unclear. With 4 bases removed from V and 7 bases from J, the gap between germline ends came to 10 bases. The CDR3 runs to 13 residues. Germline lookup yields CDR1 SGHDN and CDR2 FVKESK. CDR3 nucleotides: TGTGCCAGCAGCCCCCGGACGGGCGGGGAGCTGTTTTTT. It yields the protein CASSPRTGGELFF.

Note on this clonotype: This may stem from a read error, because a much larger clone lies one nucleotide away. V and J are TRBV2 and TRBJ2-5; D gene uncertain. CDR3 length: 14 residues. Germline assignment: CDR1 SNHLY and CDR2 FYNNEI. DNA for the CDR3: TGTGCCATCAGTGAACAGCTAGTCCAAGAGACCCAGTACTTC. Its translation: CAISEQLVQETQYF.

In this sample, this clonotype turned up a few times. The chain employs TRBV12-3 or TRBV12-4 and TRBJ1-1; D call uncertain. With 1 base removed from V and 5 bases from J, the gap between germline ends came to 8 bases. The CDR3 is 13 amino acids. The CDR3 is CASSLGTWTEAFF. CDR3 DNA: TGTGCCAGCAGTTTAGGCACGTGGACTGAAGCTTTCTTT.

Details on this clonotype: A junction boundary mismatches the germline segment, possibly from a read error. The rearrangement joins TRBV3-1 to TRBJ2-1; the D is unclear. Germline loops: CDR1 LGHDT, CDR2 YNNKEL (reference sequence). The CDR3 sequence is 11 residues long. This CDR3 is CASSQKNEKFF. The DNA for the CDR3 is TGTGCCAGCAGCCAAAAAAATGAGAAGTTCTTC.

DNA of the CDR3: TGTGCCAGCAGCTTAGGGCCATTCAGATACAATGAGCAGTTCTTC. Its translation is CASSLGPFRYNEQFF. The V and J genes are TRBV11-2 and TRBJ2-1; D call uncertain. The CDR3 covers 15 residues. V was cut by 1 base and J by 4 bases, with 11 bases left in between. Germline CDR1 and CDR2: SGHAT and FQNNGV.

The genes are TRBV5-1 and TRBJ2-5; D remains unclear. CDR3 length equals 14 residues. The V end was cut by 4 bases, the J end by 5 bases, with 15 bases between. From germline, CDR1 is SGHRS and CDR2 YFSETQ. The CDR3 spells CASSLGWGWETQYF. CDR3 in DNA: TGCGCCAGCAGCCTGGGGTGGGGATGGGAGACCCAGTACTTC.

This clonotype was detected a few times. The V and J genes are TRBV14 and TRBJ2-7; TRBD1 matches at 7 bases. The germline CDR1 and CDR2 sequences are SGHDN and FVKESK. V shed 5 bases and J 1 base; nucleotides not matched to a gene: 14. This CDR3 comprises 17 residues. The CDR3 sequence is CASSFAPTGLGSYEQYF. The DNA of the CDR3 is TGTGCCAGCAGCTTCGCACCGACAGGGCTAGGGTCCTACGAGCAGTACTTC.

The table lists this clonotype with a few counts. This sequence joins TRBV6-2 or TRBV6-3 and TRBJ2-1; 7 bases are a match to TRBD2. The V gene end was trimmed by 5 bases and the J gene end by 10 bases; junction bases not matched to a gene: 5. CDR3 size: 12 residues. The germline V gene encodes CDR1 MNHEY and CDR2 SVGEGT. CDR3 loop: CASSAGAGEQFF. CDR3 nucleotides: TGTGCCAGCAGTGCGGGAGCGGGGGAGCAGTTCTTC.

This clonotype was found many times. The V and J genes are TRBV7-3 and TRBJ2-5; D call uncertain. The CDR3 has 14 amino acids. V lost 1 base, J lost 5 bases, and 11 bases lay in between. Germline CDR1 and CDR2: SGHTA and FQGTGA. The CDR3 DNA is TGTGCCAGCAGCTTAAGCGGATCCGGGGAGACCCAGTACTTC. Protein: CASSLSGSGETQYF.

V gene TRBV27 combines with J gene TRBJ1-2; D remains unclear. V lost 2 bases to trimming and J lost 6 bases, with 13 bases between them. Germline CDR1 and CDR2: MNHEY and SMNVEV (reference sequence). The CDR3 has 14 residues. CDR3 amino acids: CASSLSARADGYTF. As DNA, the CDR3 is TGTGCCAGCAGTTTAAGCGCCCGGGCGGATGGCTACACCTTC.

The genes are TRBV25-1 and TRBJ2-4; 9 positions agree with TRBD1. Germline assignment: CDR1 MGHDK and CDR2 SYGVNS. J lost 4 bases, V lost 3 bases, and 4 bases had no gene match. This CDR3 is built from 15 residues. The DNA of the CDR3 is TGTGCCAGCAGTGAGGGTGGGACAGGGAAAAACATTCAGTACTTC. Its protein product is CASSEGGTGKNIQYF.

This clonotype was observed a handful of times. J is TRBJ1-1 and V is TRBV12-3 or TRBV12-4, with a possible D match to TRBD1 (5 bases). The CDR3 is 13 amino acids. V was cut by 5 bases and J by 3 bases, with 10 bases left in between. The CDR3 reads CASSVDSYTEAFF. CDR3 DNA sequence: TGTGCCAGCAGTGTCGACAGCTACACTGAAGCTTTCTTT.

This clonotype has more than one count but fewer than ten. The chain couples TRBV5-1 to TRBJ2-1; 7 bases match TRBD1. J was trimmed by 3 bases and V by 0 bases; bases with no gene match: 3. The CDR3 is 15 residues long. The V gene's germline CDR1 is SGHRS and CDR2 YFSETQ. The CDR3: CASSLGDRDYNEQFF. The CDR3 DNA follows: TGCGCCAGCAGCTTGGGAGACAGGGACTACAATGAGCAGTTCTTC.

This clonotype was observed a few times. The chain combines TRBV15 with TRBJ2-7; unclear D gene. Looked up from germline, CDR1 is LNHNV and CDR2 is YYDKDF (reference sequence). The V end was cut by 1 base, the J end by 6 bases, with 13 bases between. The CDR3 spans 14 residues. The CDR3 sequence is CATSRAGAVREQYV. The CDR3 DNA follows: TGTGCCACCAGCAGAGCGGGCGCGGTGCGCGAGCAGTACGTC.

V usage is TRBV7-3 and J usage is TRBJ2-1; D may be TRBD2 (6 bases). V shed 2 bases and J shed 3 bases, with 11 bases lying between them. The length of the CDR3 is 15 residues. Germline loops: CDR1 SGHTA, CDR2 FQGTGA. The CDR3 DNA follows: TGTGCCAGCAGCTTAGACGGAGGGGTCTACAATGAGCAGTTCTTC. Protein: CASSLDGGVYNEQFF.

The CDR3 DNA follows: TGTGCCAGCAGCTTAGTCGTGGCGACTAATGAAAAACTGTTTTTT. Translated, it gives CASSLVVATNEKLFF. The chain is built from TRBV7-2 and TRBJ1-4; D call uncertain. The CDR3 is made up of 15 amino acids. The germline CDR1 and CDR2 sequences are SGHTA and FQGNSA. V lost 1 base to trimming and J lost 2 bases, with 8 bases between them.

This clonotype was seen only a few times. This chain joins TRBV7-2 and TRBJ2-3, with D perhaps matching TRBD2 (5 bases). V lost 4 bases, J lost 4 bases, and 12 bases lay in between. The CDR3 is made up of 14 amino acids. CDR1 and CDR2 (germline): SGHTA, FQGNSA. CDR3: CASSSGVTSDTQYF. DNA for the CDR3: TGTGCCAGCAGCTCCGGGGTGACGTCAGATACGCAGTATTTT.

V and J are TRBV6-2 or TRBV6-3 and TRBJ1-5; perhaps TRBD1 as D (6 bases). In germline, CDR1 is MNHEY, CDR2 SVGEGT. V was cut by 0 bases and J by 5 bases, with 8 bases left in between. This CDR3 is built from 14 residues. The CDR3 loop is CASSYSGGYQPQHF. The CDR3, as DNA: TGTGCCAGCAGTTACTCGGGGGGCTATCAGCCCCAGCATTTT.

The gene calls are TRBV5-1 and TRBJ2-4; TRBD2 matches 7 bases. The CDR3 sequence is 14 residues long. V shed 3 bases, J shed 9 bases, and the junction held 9 bases outside the gene matches. Germline V gene lookup returns CDR1 SGHRS and CDR2 YFSETQ. CDR3 sequence: CASSSGPTGGIQYF. DNA of the CDR3: TGCGCCAGCAGCTCGGGACCGACGGGGGGCATTCAGTACTTC.

This clonotype occurred many times. J is TRBJ1-3 and V is TRBV7-3; D ambiguous. V was clipped by 11 bases and J by 3 bases, with 11 bases between them. The germline V gene has CDR1 SGHTA and CDR2 FQGTGA. The CDR3 spans 12 residues. For the CDR3, the DNA is TGTGCCTCTGGCGGGGATGGAAACACCATATATTTT. It is translated as CASGGDGNTIYF.

In the case of this clonotype: The conserved closing phenylalanine or tryptophan is absent in this CDR3, likely reflecting a read error. The J gene is TRBJ2-1, the V gene TRBV2; TRBD2 agrees at 11 bases. Trimming took 8 bases from V and 3 from J; bases not matched to a gene: 0. This CDR3 comprises 13 residues. Germline CDR1 SNHLY, CDR2 FYNNEI. CDR3 DNA: TGTGCCAGCGGGACTAGCGGCTACAATGAGCAGTTCTTA. Translated, it gives CASGTSGYNEQFL.